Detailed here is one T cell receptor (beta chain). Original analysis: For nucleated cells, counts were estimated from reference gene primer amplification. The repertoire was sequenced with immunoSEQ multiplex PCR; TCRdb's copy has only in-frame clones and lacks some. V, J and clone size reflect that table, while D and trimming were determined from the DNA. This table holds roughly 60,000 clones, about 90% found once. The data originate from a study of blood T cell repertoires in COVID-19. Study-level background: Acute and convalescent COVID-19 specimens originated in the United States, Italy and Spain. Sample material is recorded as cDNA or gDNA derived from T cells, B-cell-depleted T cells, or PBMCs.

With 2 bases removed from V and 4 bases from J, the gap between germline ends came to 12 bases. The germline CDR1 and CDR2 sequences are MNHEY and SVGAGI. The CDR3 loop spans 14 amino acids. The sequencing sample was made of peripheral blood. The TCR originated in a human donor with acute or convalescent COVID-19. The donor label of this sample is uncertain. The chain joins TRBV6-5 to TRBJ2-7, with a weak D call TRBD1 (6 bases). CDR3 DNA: TGTGCCAGCAGTTACAGGGACACCGGATACGAGCAGTACGTC. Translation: CASSYRDTGYEQYV.